The clone carrying this T cell receptor beta chain came up once. This sample was included in a study of blood T cell repertoires in COVID-19. Study-level information: Samples taken during acute and convalescent COVID-19 were collected in the United States, Italy and Spain.

Authors' processing steps: Reference gene primers were amplified, and this amplification served to estimate nucleated cell counts. Data came from immunoSEQ multiplex PCR; TCRdb stores just in-frame clones and leaves some out. That table gives V, J and clone size, and the DNA gave D and trimming. The data contain over 150,000 clones, about 90% of them seen just once; the ten biggest clones take up 0.45% to 0.65%. This CDR3 region has 14 residues. Trimming removed 3 bases from V and 6 bases from J; junction bases left unmatched: 1. In germline, CDR1 is SGHNT, CDR2 YYREEE (reference sequence). This chain links TRBV5-4 with TRBJ2-1; the match to TRBD2 covers 12 bases. Sequencing input: peripheral blood. This clonotype was sampled from a man in his fifties with acute or convalescent COVID-19. DNA for the CDR3: TGTGCCAGCAGCTGGACTAGCGGGACCAATGAGCAGTTCTTC. Its translation: CASSWTSGTNEQFF. Looking up the rest from reference TRBV5-4 and TRBJ2-1 gives the full variable domain: ETGVTQSPTHLIKTRGQQVTLRCSSQSGHNTVSWYQQALGQGPQFIFQYYREEENGRGNFPPRFSGLQFPNYSSELNVNALELDDSALYLCASSWTSGTNEQFFGPGTRLTVL.